The 2 T cell receptor beta chains presented below share a single source sample, sequenced in a study of shared clonotypes between healthy human individuals. Profiled with immunoSEQ multiplex PCR; TCRdb holds only in-frame clones, not every one. The data show over a million clones, roughly 70% seen once. The sample was memory CD4+ T cells sorted from blood. Subset given: CD45RA-negative fraction. These receptors were taken from a man aged 18 to 29 in good health.

A single count supports this clone. This chain links TRBV11-3 with TRBJ2-1; TRBD2 matches 16 bases. V shed 1 base, J shed 6 bases, and the junction held 6 bases outside the gene matches. From germline, CDR1 is SGHNT and CDR2 YENEEA. CDR3 length equals 18 residues. Here the CDR3 DNA reads TGTGCCAGCAGCTTAGGAACCGGGACTAGCGGGAGGGTCAATGAGCAGTTCTTC. This codes for CASSLGTGTSGRVNEQFF.

The rearrangement uses TRBV7-2 and TRBJ1-1; possibly TRBD1 for D (6 bases). The V gene's germline CDR1 is SGHTA and CDR2 FQGNSA. This CDR3 comprises 13 residues. V dropped 5 bases and J dropped 7 bases, with 14 bases sitting between them. CDR3 region: CASSRQARLEAFF. In DNA, the CDR3 is TGTGCCAGCAGCCGACAGGCAAGACTTGAAGCTTTCTTT. Variable domain in full (rest from reference TRBV7-2 and TRBJ1-1): GAGVSQSPSNKVTEKGKDVELRCDPISGHTALYWYRQSLGQGLEFLIYFQGNSAPDKSGLPSDRFSAERTGGSVSTLTIQRTQQEDSAVYLCASSRQARLEAFFGQGTRLTVV.